A single sample gave rise to the 27 T cell receptor beta chains below, sequenced in a study of blood T cell repertoires in COVID-19. The method was immunoSEQ multiplex PCR; TCRdb's version includes in-frame clones alone and lacks a portion of them. The sample contains more than 250,000 clones, around 88% of which appear only once. What was sequenced was peripheral blood. The receptors here all came from a woman in her thirties with COVID-19, enrolled during active disease.

A single count supports this clone. The V call is TRBV7-9, the J call TRBJ2-2; 7 bases match TRBD2. CDR1 SEHNR and CDR2 FQNEAQ come from the germline V gene (reference sequence). The V and J ends lost 2 bases and 4 bases, in that order; junction bases with no gene match: 13. CDR3 length: 18 residues. The CDR3 loop reads CASSLKRLTQRGTGELFF. The CDR3 nucleotides read TGTGCCAGCAGCTTAAAGAGGCTTACCCAGCGGGGCACCGGGGAGCTGTTTTTT.

This rearrangement joins TRBV5-1 to TRBJ1-6; possibly TRBD1 for D (6 bases). The ends were cut back, 1 base at V and 10 bases at J, with 12 bases in the middle. Germline V CDR1 and CDR2: SGHRS, YFSETQ. The CDR3 consists of 14 residues. CDR3 loop: CASSLTGNQSPLHF. The CDR3 bases are TGCGCCAGCAGCTTGACAGGGAATCAATCACCCCTCCACTTT.

The V and J genes are TRBV4-1 and TRBJ1-2; TRBD1 aligns across 11 bases. The CDR3 covers 14 residues. Germline V CDR1 and CDR2: MGHRA, YSYEKL. V shed 0 bases and J 8 bases; nucleotides not matched to a gene: 2. The CDR3 sequence: CASSQDGTGGGYTF. CDR3 nucleotide sequence: TGCGCCAGCAGCCAAGATGGGACAGGGGGGGGCTACACCTTC.

The chain links TRBV27 to TRBJ2-7; 7 nucleotides line up with TRBD1. Germline loops: CDR1 MNHEY, CDR2 SMNVEV (reference sequence). This CDR3 contains 14 residues. After removal of 5 bases from V and 6 bases from J, the junction contained 10 bases not matched to a gene. As DNA, the CDR3 is TGTGCCAGCAGTCCCTACAGGGGTGAGAGCGAGCAGTACTTC. Translated, it gives CASSPYRGESEQYF.

The genes are TRBV5-1 and TRBJ1-6; D uncertain. V lost 2 bases and J lost 7, with 7 bases in between. The CDR3 is 13 residues long. Germline values: CDR1 SGHRS, CDR2 YFSETQ. CDR3 DNA: TGCGCCAGCAGCTTAGTGCTAAATTCACCCCTCCACTTT. Its translation: CASSLVLNSPLHF. The variable domain in full, with the rest retrieved from reference TRBV5-1 and TRBJ1-6, is KAGVTQTPRYLIKTRGQQVTLSCSPISGHRSVSWYQQTPGQGLQFLFEYFSETQRNKGNFPGRFSGRQFSNSRSEMNVSTLELGDSALYLCASSLVLNSPLHFGNGTRLTVT.

This rearrangement joins TRBV30 to TRBJ1-1, with 8 bases fitting TRBD1. V lost 8 bases and J lost 1; bases outside the gene matches: 6. Germline assignment: CDR1 GTSNPN and CDR2 SVGIG (reference sequence). This CDR3 contains 13 residues. CDR3: CAGEDRENTEAFF. DNA of the CDR3: TGTGCCGGAGAGGACAGGGAGAACACTGAAGCTTTCTTT.

In its sample, this clone was seen once. V is TRBV6-1 and J is TRBJ2-6; 8 nucleotides line up with TRBD1. Germline V gene sequence: CDR1 MNHNS, CDR2 SASEGT. CDR3 length equals 17 residues. V lost 3 bases and J lost 0; bases outside the gene matches: 4. The CDR3 nucleotides are TGTGCCAGCAGTGAGAGTACAGGGGGCTCTGGGGCCAACGTCCTGACTTTC. As protein: CASSESTGGSGANVLTF.

The rearrangement joins TRBV7-2 to TRBJ2-7; 8 positions agree with TRBD1. The CDR3 runs 13 residues. Germline V lookup: CDR1 SGHTA, CDR2 FQGNSA. Germline trimming cut 4 bases from V and 3 bases from J; bases unmatched to any gene: 2. The CDR3 DNA reads TGTGCCAGCAGCTACAGGGGGGTCTACGAGCAGTACTTC. Amino acids: CASSYRGVYEQYF.

J is TRBJ2-5 and V is TRBV2; D may be TRBD2 (6 bases). Germline values: CDR1 SNHLY, CDR2 FYNNEI. The V and J ends lost 7 bases and 7 bases respectively, with 10 bases between them. CDR3 length equals 11 residues. This chain's CDR3 is CASKGGGTQYF. The CDR3 DNA follows: TGTGCCAGCAAGGGAGGCGGGACCCAGTACTTC.

This clone was detected once. V is TRBV6-5 and J is TRBJ1-2; TRBD1 agrees at 9 bases. Germline CDR1 and CDR2: MNHEY and SVGAGI. This CDR3 is built from 15 residues. The junction had 9 bases not matched to a gene; V was cut back by 6 bases and J by 4 bases. The CDR3 nucleotides read TGTGCCAGCAGCTGGGACAGGGCCGGAACCTATGGCTACACCTTC. It is translated as CASSWDRAGTYGYTF.

J is TRBJ2-7 and V is TRBV2; tentative D call: TRBD2 (5 bases). The germline V gene encodes CDR1 SNHLY and CDR2 FYNNEI. The CDR3 is 13 amino acids. Trimming took 3 bases from V and 2 from J, leaving 8 bases between them. The DNA of the CDR3 is TGTGCCAGCAGTGAGTTGGGAGCCTACGAGCAGTACGTC. It translates to CASSELGAYEQYV.

To note about this clone: Other DNA sequences from this sample encode an identical CDR3 as well. V and J are TRBV6-2 or TRBV6-3 and TRBJ1-5; 7 bases are a match to TRBD1. V gave up 1 base and J gave up 0 bases; unmatched junction bases: 3. Looked up from germline, CDR1 is MNHEY and CDR2 is SVGEGT. CDR3 size: 16 residues. In DNA form, the CDR3 reads TGTGCCAGCAGTTACTGGACAGGCGATAGCAATCAGCCCCAGCATTTT. Translated: CASSYWTGDSNQPQHF.

The V gene is TRBV6-1, the J gene TRBJ2-5; 11 bases match TRBD1. The CDR3 totals 16 residues. Germline V CDR1 and CDR2: MNHNS, SASEGT. After removal of 2 bases from V and 5 bases from J, the junction contained 7 bases not matched to a gene. DNA for the CDR3: TGTGCCAGCAGTGAAATCGGACAGGGGGCTTGGGAGACCCAGTACTTC. It specifies CASSEIGQGAWETQYF.

The J gene is TRBJ1-6, the V gene TRBV4-2, with 9 nucleotides matching TRBD1. CDR3 length: 16 residues. CDR1 is LGHNA and CDR2 is YNFKEQ in the germline V gene. Trimming removed 1 base from V and 6 bases from J; junction bases left unmatched: 4. The CDR3 here is CASSQGPGQGNSPLHF. Here the CDR3 DNA reads TGTGCCAGCAGCCAAGGCCCGGGACAGGGTAATTCACCCCTCCACTTT.

This rearrangement joins TRBV5-1 to TRBJ1-1; no clear D gene. Germline values: CDR1 SGHRS, CDR2 YFSETQ. Trimming removed 1 base from V and 0 bases from J, with 16 bases in between. This CDR3 region has 17 residues. The CDR3: CASSLYSGRPMNTEAFF. The DNA of the CDR3 is TGCGCCAGCAGCTTGTACTCTGGGAGACCCATGAACACTGAAGCTTTCTTT.

The chain joins TRBV11-3 to TRBJ2-7, with 9 bases aligning to TRBD2. V lost 5 bases and J lost 4; bases outside the gene matches: 6. Germline V gives CDR1 SGHNT, CDR2 YENEEA. This CDR3 comprises 14 residues. The CDR3 reads CASSTSGGIYEQYF. The CDR3 DNA follows: TGTGCCAGCAGCACAAGCGGGGGGATTTACGAGCAGTACTTC.

This rearrangement joins TRBV6-5 to TRBJ2-7; tentative D call: TRBD1 (5 bases). Trimming took off 6 bases at V and 1 base at J, with 13 bases between the two ends. The CDR3 is made up of 14 amino acids. Germline loops: CDR1 MNHEY, CDR2 SVGAGI. The CDR3 here is CASRSGAWSYEQYF. CDR3 DNA sequence: TGTGCCAGCAGGTCTGGGGCCTGGTCCTACGAGCAGTACTTC.

The chain employs TRBV28 and TRBJ2-2; TRBD2 agrees at 7 bases. V was clipped by 5 bases and J by 8 bases; unmatched bases: 5. The CDR3 spans 13 residues. Germline V gene data show CDR1 as MDHEN and CDR2 as SYDVKM. The CDR3: CASSLYSGGELFF. The CDR3 region has the DNA TGTGCCAGCAGTCTATATAGCGGGGGGGAGCTGTTTTTT.

This clone has a handful of counts. The chain links TRBV27 to TRBJ1-4; D unclear. Trimming removed 3 bases from V and 9 bases from J, with 8 bases in between. This CDR3 comprises 12 residues. Germline values: CDR1 MNHEY, CDR2 SMNVEV (reference sequence). This CDR3 is CASSFPRQKLFF. In nucleotides, the CDR3 is TGTGCCAGCAGTTTCCCCCGTCAAAAACTGTTTTTT.

The CDR3 bases are TGTGCCAGCAGCCACGACTCGGGGGGCACGAACACTGAAGCTTTCTTT. Translating it yields CASSHDSGGTNTEAFF. The chain has TRBV3-1 (or the pseudogene TRBV3-2) and TRBJ1-1; D is perhaps TRBD1 (6 bases). With 3 bases removed from V and 1 base from J, the gap between germline ends came to 15 bases. This CDR3 has 16 amino acids. Germline loops: CDR1 LGHDT, CDR2 YNNKEL (reference sequence).

The rearrangement links TRBV4-1 to TRBJ2-3; no clear D gene. The CDR3 sequence is 15 residues long. Trimming stripped 0 bases from V and 0 bases from J, with 7 bases between. Per the germline V gene, CDR1 is MGHRA and CDR2 is YSYEKL. CDR3 nucleotide sequence: TGCGCCAGCAGCCAAGAATGGGCTAGCACAGATACGCAGTATTTT. Residues: CASSQEWASTDTQYF.

The rearrangement links TRBV29-1 to TRBJ1-4; 7 positions agree with TRBD1. Trimming cost V 5 bases and J 2 bases; bases outside gene matches: 2. Germline V gene data show CDR1 as SQVTM and CDR2 as ANQGSEA. The CDR3 loop spans 13 amino acids. Written as DNA, the CDR3 is TGCAGCGTTAACAGGGGCACTAATGAAAAACTGTTTTTT. This translates into CSVNRGTNEKLFF. The full variable domain, rest sourced from reference TRBV29-1 and TRBJ1-4, is SAVISQKPSRDICQRGTSLTIQCQVDSQVTMMFWYRQQPGQSLTLIATANQGSEATYESGFVIDKFPISRPNLTFSTLTVSNMSPEDSSIYLCSVNRGTNEKLFFGSGTQLSVL.

The chain has TRBV7-8 and TRBJ2-5; D is perhaps TRBD1 (5 bases). CDR3 length: 15 amino acids. CDR1 is SGHVS and CDR2 is FQNEAQ in the germline V gene. Between the trimmed V and J ends, which lost 2 bases and 4 bases, there was a span of 14 bases. The CDR3, as DNA: TGTGCCAGCAGCTTAAATGTCAGGGAAGGAGAGACCCAGTACTTC. Protein: CASSLNVREGETQYF.

The CDR3 protein is CASERGTGRDEQFF. The CDR3 bases are TGTGCCAGCGAGAGGGGGACAGGGCGGGATGAGCAGTTCTTC. The chain has TRBV3-1 (or the pseudogene TRBV3-2) and TRBJ2-1; 9 bases fit TRBD1. The length of the CDR3 is 14 residues. V shed 8 bases and J 8 bases; nucleotides not matched to a gene: 10. CDR1 is LGHDT and CDR2 is YNNKEL in the germline V gene (reference sequence).

The chain recombines TRBV4-3 with TRBJ2-7, with 12 bases matching TRBD2. This CDR3 has 15 amino acids. Germline V gene data show CDR1 as LGHNA and CDR2 as YSLEER. With V trimmed by 0 bases and J by 5 bases, 2 bases remained unmatched. The CDR3 bases are TGCGCCAGCAGCCAAGAGAGACTAGCGGGGGACGAGCAGTACTTC. Its translation is CASSQERLAGDEQYF.

This clone showed up just once. CDR3: CASSFSAGGYQETQYF. In nucleotides, the CDR3 is TGTGCCAGCAGTTTCTCGGCAGGGGGGTACCAAGAGACCCAGTACTTC. V gene TRBV27 combines with J gene TRBJ2-5; D possibly corresponds to TRBD1 (7 bases). This CDR3 is 16 amino acids long. Trimming removed 3 bases from V and 0 bases from J, with 14 bases in between. CDR1 and CDR2 (germline): MNHEY, SMNVEV (reference sequence).

The chain uses TRBV7-9 and TRBJ2-4, with a weak D call TRBD2 (6 bases). Germline V CDR1 and CDR2: SEHNR, FQNEAQ (reference sequence). CDR3 length equals 16 residues. Trimming cost V 0 bases and J 4 bases, with 13 bases left between them. The CDR3 spells CASSLAGGAWKNIQYF. As DNA, the CDR3 is TGTGCCAGCAGCTTAGCGGGGGGTGCTTGGAAAAACATTCAGTACTTC. The entire variable domain, with the rest obtained from reference TRBV7-9 and TRBJ2-4, is as follows: DTGVSQNPRHKITKRGQNVTFRCDPISEHNRLYWYRQTLGQGPEFLTYFQNEAQLEKSRLLSDRFSAERPKGSFSTLEIQRTEQGDSAMYLCASSLAGGAWKNIQYFGAGTRLSVL.